This T cell receptor (beta chain) was profiled in a study of shared clonotypes between healthy human individuals. Study results and limitations: Clonotypes shared by all four donors outscored non-shared clonotypes in generation probability.

TCRdb's copy holds only in-frame clones and misses some; the assay was immunoSEQ multiplex PCR. The sample consists of over 2,000,000 clones, around 93% of them appearing once. The naive CD8 fraction comprised CD45RO-negative cells positively selected for CCR7 and excluded terminally differentiated effector memory CD45RA+ cells. Donors had no recently reported acute infections or vaccinations and were HIV-negative. To note about this clone: Antigen: not known. This sample also contains other DNA sequences that code for the same CDR3.

The TCR was taken from a man aged 18 to 29 in good health. Some clones in this sample may be carry-over from other donors' samples. Sequenced sample: naive CD8+ T cells from PBMCs.

CDR3 in amino acids: CASSYSRGGEQYF. CDR3 coding DNA: TGTGCCAGCAGTTACTCTCGGGGCGGCGAGCAGTACTTC. The chain joins TRBV6-5 to TRBJ2-7, with D possibly called TRBD1 or TRBD2 (5 bases each). CDR3 size: 13 residues. Looked up from germline, CDR1 is MNHEY and CDR2 is SVGAGI. V lost 0 bases and J lost 6, with 9 bases in between.